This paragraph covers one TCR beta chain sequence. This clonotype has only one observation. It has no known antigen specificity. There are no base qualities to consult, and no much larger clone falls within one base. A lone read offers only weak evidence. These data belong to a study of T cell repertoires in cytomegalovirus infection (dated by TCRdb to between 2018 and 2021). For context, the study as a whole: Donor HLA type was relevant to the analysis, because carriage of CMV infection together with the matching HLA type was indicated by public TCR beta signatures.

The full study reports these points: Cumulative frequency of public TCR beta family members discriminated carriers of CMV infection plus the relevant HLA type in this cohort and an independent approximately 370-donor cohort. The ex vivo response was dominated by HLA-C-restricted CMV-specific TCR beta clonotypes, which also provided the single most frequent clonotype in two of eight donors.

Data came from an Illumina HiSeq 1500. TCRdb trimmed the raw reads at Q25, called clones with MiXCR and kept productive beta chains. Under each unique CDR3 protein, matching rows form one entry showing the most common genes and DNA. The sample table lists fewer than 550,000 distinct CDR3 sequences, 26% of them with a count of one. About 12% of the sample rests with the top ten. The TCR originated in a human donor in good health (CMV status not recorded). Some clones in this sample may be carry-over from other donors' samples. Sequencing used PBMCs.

The sequenced DNA: TGCAGTGTACCGGCCCAGTACTTC. This yields the protein CSVPAQYF. Recombination linked TRBV20-1 to TRBJ2-5, with no reliable assignment of the D segment. V lost 7 bases and J lost 9 bases; the stretch between them is 6 bases long. Sequences DFQATT (CDR1) and SNEGSKA (CDR2) are obtained from the germline V gene (reference sequence). Reading from cysteine to phenylalanine, the CDR3 counts 8 amino acids. Only the CDR3 portion is preserved as DNA: 24 bases, with reading frame beginning at the first base.